Following are 5 T cell receptor beta chains from one sample sequenced in a study of immune cell composition in non-small cell lung cancer (dated 2017 in TCRdb). Non-adjacent lung tissue from the same patient, taken as far from the tumour as possible and at least 3 cm away, was used for the normal lung samples. Libraries were prepared through the immunoSEQ multiplex PCR assay. This immuneACCESS table, as held by TCRdb, lists in-frame sequences with V and J called but not all clones. Of the missing ones, under half trace to an unresolved V gene in checked studies; the others have no known cause. This sample holds 2,400 or so clones; roughly 73% were observed only once. 15% to 20% of the sample is taken by the ten largest. These data also featured in a second study, about CD4 T cells in lung cancer.

The sequenced material came from non-adjacent lung tissue. The receptors originated from a human donor with non-small cell lung cancer.

This chain links TRBV27 with TRBJ1-2; TRBD1 agrees at 7 bases. The CDR3 has 21 residues. V shed 5 bases, J shed 7 bases, and the junction held 31 bases outside the gene matches. Germline CDR1 MNHEY, CDR2 SMNVEV (reference sequence). DNA of the CDR3: TGTGCCAGCAGTACCCGATCCCGACCGGCACCGTTGACAAATGAGGGGGCTGGCTACACCTTC. This sequence encodes CASSTRSRPAPLTNEGAGYTF.

V and J are TRBV6-1 and TRBJ2-2; maybe TRBD2 (6 bases). CDR1 is MNHNS, CDR2 SASEGT, per germline. The V gene lost 7 bases and the J gene lost 7 bases, with 13 bases spanning the gap. The CDR3 sequence is 13 residues long. CDR3 DNA: TGTGCCAGCACCCTCCGGGGGTTCGGGGAGCTGTTTTTT. This translates into CASTLRGFGELFF.

This clone was detected a few times. V gene TRBV28 combines with J gene TRBJ1-2; the match to TRBD1 covers 8 bases. The CDR3 length is 16 residues. Per germline, CDR1 MDHEN and CDR2 SYDVKM. The junction had 8 bases not matched to a gene; V was cut back by 3 bases and J by 2 bases. The CDR3 DNA follows: TGTGCCAGCAGTTTTCGGGTGGACAGGGCCAACTATGGCTACACCTTC. Translated, it gives CASSFRVDRANYGYTF.

This clone rates as medium-sized. This chain joins TRBV7-6 and TRBJ2-7, with a tentative D call TRBD2 (6 bases). This CDR3 contains 14 residues. Germline assignment: CDR1 SGHVS and CDR2 FNYEAQ. Trimming pared 1 base from V and 1 base from J, leaving 8 bases between. CDR3 sequence reads: CASSLEEGSYEQYF. Here the CDR3 DNA reads TGTGCCAGCAGCTTAGAGGAGGGGTCCTACGAGCAGTACTTC.

This sequence joins TRBV5-1 and TRBJ2-5; D uncertain. V lost 0 bases to trimming and J lost 5 bases, with 5 bases between them. Germline CDR1 and CDR2: SGHRS and YFSETQ. This CDR3 is 12 amino acids long. This chain's CDR3 is CASSLGSETQYF. CDR3 nucleotide sequence: TGCGCCAGCAGCTTGGGCAGTGAGACCCAGTACTTC.